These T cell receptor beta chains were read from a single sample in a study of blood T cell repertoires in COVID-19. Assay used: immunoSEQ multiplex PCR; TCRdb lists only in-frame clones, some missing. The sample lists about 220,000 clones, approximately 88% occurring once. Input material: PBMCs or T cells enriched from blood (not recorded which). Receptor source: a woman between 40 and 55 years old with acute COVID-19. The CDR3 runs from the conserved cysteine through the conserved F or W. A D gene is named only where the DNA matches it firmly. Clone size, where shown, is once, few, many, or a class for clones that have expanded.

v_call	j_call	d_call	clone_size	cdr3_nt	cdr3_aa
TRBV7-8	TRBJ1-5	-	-	TGTGCCAGCAGCTTGTTGGGACATGCAACTAATCAGCCCCAGCATTTT	CASSLLGHATNQPQHF
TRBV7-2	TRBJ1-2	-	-	TGTGCCAGCAGCTTAGCGTCCGGGGGTGAAGGCTACACCTTC	CASSLASGGEGYTF
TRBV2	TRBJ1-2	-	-	TGTGCCAGCAGTGAGGCCCCTAACTATGGCTACACCTTC	CASSEAPNYGYTF
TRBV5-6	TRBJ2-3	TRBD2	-	TGTGCCAGCAGCTTGGGGGGACTAGCGCCCTCGGGAGACACGCAGTATTTT	CASSLGGLAPSGDTQYF
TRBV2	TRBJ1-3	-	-	TGTGCCAGCAGGCAACAGGGTCGCTCTGGAAACACCATATATTTT	CASRQQGRSGNTIYF
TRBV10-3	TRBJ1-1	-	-	TGTGCCATCAGTGACTCCCCCGTGAACACTGAAGCTTTCTTT	CAISDSPVNTEAFF
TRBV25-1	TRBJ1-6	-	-	TGTGCCAGCAGCTCACAGGGAGAAGGATCACCCCTCCACTTT	CASSSQGEGSPLHF
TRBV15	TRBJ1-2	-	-	TGTGCCACCAGCGACAGCCGAAACTATGGCTACACCTTC	CATSDSRNYGYTF
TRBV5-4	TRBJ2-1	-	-	TGTGCCAGCAGCTTAGATCCAGGACACGGATCCAATGAGCAGTTCTTC	CASSLDPGHGSNEQFF
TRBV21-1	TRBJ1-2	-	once	TGTGCCAGCAGCCAGAAAAGACAGGGAACCTCTCATGGCTACACCTTC	CASSQKRQGTSHGYTF
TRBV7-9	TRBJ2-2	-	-	TGTGCCAGCAGCTTAGTGTCCCGGGGGAACACCGGGGAGCTGTTTTTT	CASSLVSRGNTGELFF
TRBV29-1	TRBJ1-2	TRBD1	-	TGCAGCGTCCCACGAAAGGGGGGACAGGGGGCGCAGAACTATGGCTACACCTTC	CSVPRKGGQGAQNYGYTF
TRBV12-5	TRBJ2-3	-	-	TGTGCTAGTGGCGTATCGGGTAGCTACACAGATACGCAGTATTTT	CASGVSGSYTDTQYF
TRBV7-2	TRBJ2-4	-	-	TGTGCCAGCAGCTCCCAGACTAGATCGGCAAACATTCAGTACTTC	CASSSQTRSANIQYF
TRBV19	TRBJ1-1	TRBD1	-	TGTGCCAGTAGGGGGGACAGGGGGCGGAACACTGAAGCTTTCTTT	CASRGDRGRNTEAFF
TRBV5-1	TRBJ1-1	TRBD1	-	TGCGCCAGCAGCCAGCAGGGGGGGAACACTGAAGCTTTCTTT	CASSQQGGNTEAFF
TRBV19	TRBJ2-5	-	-	TGTGCCAGTAGGGGGGACATAGACCAAGAGACCCAGTACTTC	CASRGDIDQETQYF
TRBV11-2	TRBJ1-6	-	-	TGTGCCAGCAGCTCCGGGGGATTCTCCTATAATTCACCCCTCCACTTT	CASSSGGFSYNSPLHF
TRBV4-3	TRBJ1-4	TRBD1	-	TGCGCCAGCAGCCAAGATTGGCAGGGGGCCGGAAAACTGTTTTTT	CASSQDWQGAGKLFF
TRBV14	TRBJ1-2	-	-	TGTGCCAGCAGCCAGGGGCCGGATGATTGGCACTATGGCTACACCTTC	CASSQGPDDWHYGYTF
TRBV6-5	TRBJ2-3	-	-	TGTGCCAGCATCCCCGCGGGCACAGATACGCAGTATTTT	CASIPAGTDTQYF
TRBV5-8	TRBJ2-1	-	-	TGTGCCAGCAGCTTGATGGGGGGCTCCTACAATGAGCAGTTCTTC	CASSLMGGSYNEQFF
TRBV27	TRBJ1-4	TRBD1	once	TGTGCCAGCAGTCCCACAGGGGTAGTGTCTAATGAAAAACTGTTTTTT	CASSPTGVVSNEKLFF
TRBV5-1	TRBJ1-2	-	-	TGCGCCAGCAGCTTGGGCGATCTCCACACCTTC	CASSLGDLHTF
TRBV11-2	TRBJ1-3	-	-	TGTGCCAGCAGCTTACAGGGGCCCGGAAACACCATATATTTT	CASSLQGPGNTIYF
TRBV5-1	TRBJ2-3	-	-	TGCGCCAGCTCGCAGGGGAGCACAGATACGCAGTATTTT	CASSQGSTDTQYF
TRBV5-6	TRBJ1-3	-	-	TGTGCCAGCAGCTTGACAGTGCGGGGTCCTGGAAACACCATATATTTT	CASSLTVRGPGNTIYF
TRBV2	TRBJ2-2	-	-	TGTGCCAGCGGTCAGGGCATTCACACCGGGGAGCTGTTTTTT	CASGQGIHTGELFF
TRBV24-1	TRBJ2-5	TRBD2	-	TGTGCCACCAGTGATGCTAGCGGGTCTCAAGAGACCCAGTACTTC	CATSDASGSQETQYF
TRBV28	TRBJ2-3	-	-	TGTGCCAGCAGCTCCGGGACAGATACGCAGTATTTT	CASSSGTDTQYF
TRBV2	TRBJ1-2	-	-	TGTGCCAGCAACCCACAGGGCTATGGCTACACCTTC	CASNPQGYGYTF
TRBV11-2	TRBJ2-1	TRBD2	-	TGTGCCAGCAGCTTCCTTGGACTAGCGGGATACAATGAGCAGTTCTTC	CASSFLGLAGYNEQFF
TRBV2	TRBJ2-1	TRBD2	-	TGTGCCAGCAGTGCTGGGACTAGCGGGGGGTGGAGCTCCTACAATGAGCAGTTCTTC	CASSAGTSGGWSSYNEQFF
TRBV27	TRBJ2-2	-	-	TGTGCCAGCAGTTCATTCACCGGGGAGCTGTTTTTT	CASSSFTGELFF
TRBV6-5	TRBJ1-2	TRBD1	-	TGTGCCAGCAGTTACTCAACAGGGGGTCGTAACTATGGCTACACCTTC	CASSYSTGGRNYGYTF
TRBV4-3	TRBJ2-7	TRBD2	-	TGCGCCAGCAGCCGGAGGGCGGGGGACGAGCAGTACTTC	CASSRRAGDEQYF
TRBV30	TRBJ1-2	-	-	TGTGCCTGGAGTGCTGAGGGTTATGGCTACACCTTC	CAWSAEGYGYTF
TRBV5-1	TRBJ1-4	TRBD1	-	TGCGCCAGCAGCTCACAGGGGCTACCTAATGAAAAACTGTTTTTT	CASSSQGLPNEKLFF